Listed below are T cell receptor beta chains from one sample, sequenced in a study of cytomegalovirus exposure and HLA in healthy donors. Sequencing used immunoSEQ multiplex PCR; TCRdb keeps in-frame clones, though not all of them. The table has hundreds of thousands of clones, 90% seen once; the top ten hold roughly 3%. Source material: PBMCs. These receptors were taken from a young woman in good health and CMV-seronegative. Both conserved end residues are part of each CDR3. The D gene is left open where the match is weak. Not all rows give a size; the values are once, few, many and, for expanded clones, a class.

D: TRBD1; J: TRBJ1-5; size: -; V: TRBV27; DNA: TGTGCCAGCAGTTTACAAGGGGGCACGAATCAGCCCCAGCATTTT; CDR3: CASSLQGGTNQPQHF
D: -; J: TRBJ1-1; size: -; V: TRBV6-1; DNA: TGTGCCAGCACGAGTGGAGAGAACACTGAAGCTTTCTTT; CDR3: CASTSGENTEAFF
D: -; J: TRBJ2-7; size: -; V: TRBV6-5; DNA: TGTGCCAGCAGTTACGGAGGCAGATCCTACGAGCAGTACTTC; CDR3: CASSYGGRSYEQYF
D: -; J: TRBJ1-1; size: -; V: TRBV11-2; DNA: TGTGCCAGCAGCTGGAGATGGGCACTGAACACTGAAGCTTTCTTT; CDR3: CASSWRWALNTEAFF
D: TRBD1; J: TRBJ1-2; size: -; V: TRBV9; DNA: TGTGCCAGCAGCGGCGACAGGGGGCCGCTCGCCGGAGGCTACACCTTC; CDR3: CASSGDRGPLAGGYTF
D: TRBD2; J: TRBJ2-1; size: -; V: TRBV9; DNA: TGTGCCAGCAGCGTAGCGGGACTAGTGGCCCATGAGCAGTTCTTC; CDR3: CASSVAGLVAHEQFF
D: -; J: TRBJ2-7; size: once; V: TRBV7-9; DNA: TGTGCCAGCAGCTTAAACGGGGCGAGACCACACGAGCAGTACTTC; CDR3: CASSLNGARPHEQYF
D: TRBD2; J: TRBJ2-1; size: -; V: TRBV28; DNA: TGTGCCAGCAGTTCCGGGGGTGGCGGGAGCACTGAGCAGTTCTTC; CDR3: CASSSGGGGSTEQFF
D: -; J: TRBJ2-7; size: -; V: TRBV11-2; DNA: TGTGCCAGCAGTGGTCCTAATGAAGGACTGGGGTCCTACGAGCAGTACTTC; CDR3: CASSGPNEGLGSYEQYF
D: TRBD2; J: TRBJ2-7; size: -; V: TRBV7-9; DNA: TGTGCCAGCAGCCCGGGACTAGCGGGAGGACGCGAGCAGTACTTC; CDR3: CASSPGLAGGREQYF
D: -; J: TRBJ2-5; size: -; V: TRBV5-6; DNA: TGTGCCAGCAGCTTGGGGCCCCGGGGTGAGACCCAGTACTTC; CDR3: CASSLGPRGETQYF
D: -; J: TRBJ2-5; size: -; V: TRBV7-2; DNA: TGTGCCAGCAGCTTAGCGCGGGTCCAAGAGACCCAGTACTTC; CDR3: CASSLARVQETQYF
D: TRBD2; J: TRBJ2-3; size: -; V: TRBV28; DNA: TGTGCCAGCAGTTTGCCTAGCGGGAGAGGTCCAGATACGCAGTATTTT; CDR3: CASSLPSGRGPDTQYF
D: TRBD1; J: TRBJ1-2; size: few; V: TRBV28; DNA: TGTGCCAGCAGTCCCGGGGACAGGGAAGGCTATGGCTACACCTTC; CDR3: CASSPGDREGYGYTF
D: TRBD2; J: TRBJ2-7; size: -; V: TRBV28; DNA: TGTGCCAGCAGTTCCAACACCCTCACTAGCGGTACGAGCTCCTACGAGCAGTACTTC; CDR3: CASSSNTLTSGTSSYEQYF
D: TRBD1; J: TRBJ1-2; size: -; V: TRBV19; DNA: TGTGCCAGTAGTATAATTTCAGGACAGGGGGCAAATGGCTACACCTTC; CDR3: CASSIISGQGANGYTF
D: -; J: TRBJ2-7; size: -; V: TRBV19; DNA: TGTGCCAGTAGTAGGCCAGCTACCTACGAGCAGTACTTC; CDR3: CASSRPATYEQYF
D: TRBD1; J: TRBJ1-1; size: -; V: TRBV27; DNA: TGTGCCAGCAGTTTGGGACAGGGTTGGGACACTGAAGCTTTCTTT; CDR3: CASSLGQGWDTEAFF
D: TRBD1; J: TRBJ1-1; size: few; V: TRBV7-8; DNA: TGTGCCAGCAGCGTCGACAGGGTTGACGCTTTCTTT; CDR3: CASSVDRVDAFF
D: -; J: TRBJ2-7; size: -; V: TRBV28; DNA: TGTGCCAGCAGTCACAGGGGACTAAGGACCTACGAGCAGTACTTC; CDR3: CASSHRGLRTYEQYF
D: TRBD2; J: TRBJ2-1; size: -; V: TRBV6-4; DNA: TGTGCCAGCAGTATCACGGGACTAGCCGGCGAGCAGTTCTTC; CDR3: CASSITGLAGEQFF
D: -; J: TRBJ2-5; size: -; V: TRBV7-9; DNA: TGTGCCAGCAGCTTAGGACAGCACCAAGAGACCCAGTACTTC; CDR3: CASSLGQHQETQYF
D: TRBD2; J: TRBJ2-1; size: -; V: TRBV11-3; DNA: TGTGCCAGCAGCTTCCAAGGGACTAGCTCCTACAATGAGCAGTTCTTC; CDR3: CASSFQGTSSYNEQFF
D: -; J: TRBJ1-1; size: -; V: TRBV9; DNA: TGTGCCAGCAGCGTAGAAGGTACGGGGGAAGCTTTCTTT; CDR3: CASSVEGTGEAFF
D: TRBD2; J: TRBJ2-1; size: -; V: TRBV7-2; DNA: TGTGCCAGCAGCATTAGACTAGCGGGTTCCTACAATGAGCAGTTCTTC; CDR3: CASSIRLAGSYNEQFF
D: TRBD1; J: TRBJ2-3; size: -; V: TRBV20-1; DNA: TGCAGTGCAGGACAGGCAGATACGCAGTATTTT; CDR3: CSAGQADTQYF
D: -; J: TRBJ1-1; size: few; V: TRBV5-4; DNA: TGTGCCAGCAGCCCTGACCGGTGGACTGAAGCTTTCTTT; CDR3: CASSPDRWTEAFF
D: TRBD2; J: TRBJ2-1; size: -; V: TRBV11-2; DNA: TGTGCCAGCAGGCTACCAACTAGCGGGAGCGTCATCTACAATGAGCAGTTCTTC; CDR3: CASRLPTSGSVIYNEQFF
D: -; J: TRBJ2-1; size: once; V: TRBV7-3; DNA: TGTGCCAGCAGCTTAACGACTTCGAATGAGCAGTTCTTC; CDR3: CASSLTTSNEQFF